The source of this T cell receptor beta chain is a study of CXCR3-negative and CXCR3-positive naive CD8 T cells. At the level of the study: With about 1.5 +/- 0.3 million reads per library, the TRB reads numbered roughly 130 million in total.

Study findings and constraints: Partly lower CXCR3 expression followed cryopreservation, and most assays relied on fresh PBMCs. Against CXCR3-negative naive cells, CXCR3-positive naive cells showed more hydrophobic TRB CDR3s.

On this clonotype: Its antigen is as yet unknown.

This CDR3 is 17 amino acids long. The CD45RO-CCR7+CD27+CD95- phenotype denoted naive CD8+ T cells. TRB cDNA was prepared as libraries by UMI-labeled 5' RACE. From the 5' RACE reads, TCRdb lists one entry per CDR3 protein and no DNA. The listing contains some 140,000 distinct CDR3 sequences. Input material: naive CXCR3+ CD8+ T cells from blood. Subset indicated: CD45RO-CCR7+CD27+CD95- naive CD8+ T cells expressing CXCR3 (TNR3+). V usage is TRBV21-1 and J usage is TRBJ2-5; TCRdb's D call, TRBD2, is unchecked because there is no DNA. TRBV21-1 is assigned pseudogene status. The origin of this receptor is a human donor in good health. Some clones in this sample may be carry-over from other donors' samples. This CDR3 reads CASSKTRESSGKETQYF.